The rows below give T cell receptor beta chains drawn from one sample of a study of identifying expanded T cells in peripheral blood. Sequencing used immunoSEQ multiplex PCR; TCRdb keeps in-frame clones, though not all of them. This table has 130,000 or so clones, 84% appearing once. The sequenced sample consisted of blood. The source of these receptors is a person between 18 and 70 years old in good health. Both conserved end residues are part of each CDR3. The D gene is left open where the match is weak. The listing skips clone size in some rows; elsewhere it reads once, few, many or a size class.

abundance	v_gene	j_gene	d_gene	CDR3nt	CDR3aa
-	TRBV5-1	TRBJ1-1	-	TGCGCCAGCAGCTTGATGGGCGGGACAGAAGCTTTCTTT	CASSLMGGTEAFF
-	TRBV6-6	TRBJ2-7	TRBD1	TGTGCCGCAGGGACAGGGAGTTACGAGCAGTACTTC	CAAGTGSYEQYF
-	TRBV6-5	TRBJ1-3	-	TGTGCCAGCCCGGGCGGTAACACCATATATTTT	CASPGGNTIYF
once	TRBV5-1	TRBJ2-2	TRBD1	TGCGCCAGCAGCTTTGGGACAGTTCAATCCGGGGAGCTGTTTTTT	CASSFGTVQSGELFF
-	TRBV6-5	TRBJ2-7	TRBD2	TGTGCCAGCAGTTACCGGCGGGGGTCCTACGAGCAGTACTTC	CASSYRRGSYEQYF
-	TRBV5-4	TRBJ2-7	-	TGTGCCACAACCTCTGAGGGTTTATCCTACGAGCAGTACTTC	CATTSEGLSYEQYF
-	TRBV5-1	TRBJ1-1	-	TGCGCCAGCAGCCAGTGGGGCGGGCGCCGGGTCACTGAAGCTTTCTTT	CASSQWGGRRVTEAFF
many	TRBV21-1	TRBJ2-3	-	TGTGCCAGCAGAAAAAAAGGACGGGGTACAGATACGCAGTATTTT	CASRKKGRGTDTQYF
-	TRBV4-1	TRBJ1-1	-	TGCGCCAGCAGCCAAGGGACTCAGGGAGGGCGGATGAACACTGAAGCTTTCTTT	CASSQGTQGGRMNTEAFF
-	TRBV2	TRBJ2-7	TRBD1	TGTGCCAGCAGGAGGGGACAGTCAACCTACGAGCAGTACTTC	CASRRGQSTYEQYF
-	TRBV6-5	TRBJ1-2	TRBD1	TGTGCCAGCAGTTACTCTGACAGGGGGGTTGGCTACACCTTC	CASSYSDRGVGYTF
few	TRBV4-3	TRBJ1-5	-	TGCGCCAGCAGCCAAGACAGAGATCAGCCCCAGCATTTT	CASSQDRDQPQHF
-	TRBV18	TRBJ2-2	-	TGTGCCAGCTCACCAGGGCCAGTAAGAGAGACAGTACTCAATCCCGGGGAGCTGTTTTTT	CASSPGPVRETVLNPGELFF
-	TRBV4-1	TRBJ1-1	-	TGCGCCAGCAGCCAAGATCCGGGGCGGTGGTTTGGCACTGAAGCTTTCTTT	CASSQDPGRWFGTEAFF
-	TRBV27	TRBJ2-3	-	TGTGCCAGCAGTCTAACGCGACGAGATACGCAGTATTTT	CASSLTRRDTQYF
-	TRBV7-9	TRBJ2-3	-	TGTGCCAGCAGCGCAGGGTCCAGCACAGATACGCAGTATTTT	CASSAGSSTDTQYF
-	TRBV5-8	TRBJ1-2	-	TGTGCCAGCAGCTTGGGACGGTCAACATTTGGCTACACCTTC	CASSLGRSTFGYTF
once	TRBV6-1	TRBJ2-1	-	TGTGCCAGCAGTGATACGGCGAATGAGCAGTTCTTC	CASSDTANEQFF
-	TRBV7-8	TRBJ1-2	-	TGTGCCAGCAGCTTAGGGGGAATCGGGAATGGCTACACCTTC	CASSLGGIGNGYTF
few	TRBV28	TRBJ2-7	TRBD2	TGTGCCAGCGGAACTAGCGGGGGCTCCTACGAGCAGTACTTC	CASGTSGGSYEQYF
-	TRBV6-5	TRBJ2-1	-	TGTGCCAGCAGCCTCCTCACCCGCTCCTACAATGAGCAGTTCTTC	CASSLLTRSYNEQFF
-	TRBV5-4	TRBJ2-7	-	TGTGCCAGCAGCTTGCAGCAGGGAAGTGCCTACGAGCAGTACTTC	CASSLQQGSAYEQYF
-	TRBV5-1	TRBJ2-5	-	TGCGCCAGCAGCCAGAAGGGTGGGACGGCCGCATTCCGGGGGGAGACCCAGTACTTC	CASSQKGGTAAFRGETQYF
-	TRBV2	TRBJ2-1	-	TGTGCCAGCAGCCTACTAGCTTTGCTCAATGAGCAGTTCTTC	CASSLLALLNEQFF
-	TRBV5-4	TRBJ1-1	-	TGTGCCAGCAGCTGGCGGGGGCACAACACTGAAGCTTTCTTT	CASSWRGHNTEAFF
-	TRBV5-4	TRBJ1-2	TRBD1	TGTGCCAGCAGCTTGGCCTCAGGAATGGGACAGTCCTATGGCTACACCTTC	CASSLASGMGQSYGYTF
-	TRBV4-3	TRBJ1-3	TRBD1	TGCGCCAGCAGCCAACTGGGCCCTGCAGGGGGCGAGGGCAGGGCTGGAAACACCATATATTTT	CASSQLGPAGGEGRAGNTIYF
-	TRBV6-1	TRBJ2-3	-	TGTGCCAGCAGTGGGGCAGCTACAGATACGCAGTATTTT	CASSGAATDTQYF